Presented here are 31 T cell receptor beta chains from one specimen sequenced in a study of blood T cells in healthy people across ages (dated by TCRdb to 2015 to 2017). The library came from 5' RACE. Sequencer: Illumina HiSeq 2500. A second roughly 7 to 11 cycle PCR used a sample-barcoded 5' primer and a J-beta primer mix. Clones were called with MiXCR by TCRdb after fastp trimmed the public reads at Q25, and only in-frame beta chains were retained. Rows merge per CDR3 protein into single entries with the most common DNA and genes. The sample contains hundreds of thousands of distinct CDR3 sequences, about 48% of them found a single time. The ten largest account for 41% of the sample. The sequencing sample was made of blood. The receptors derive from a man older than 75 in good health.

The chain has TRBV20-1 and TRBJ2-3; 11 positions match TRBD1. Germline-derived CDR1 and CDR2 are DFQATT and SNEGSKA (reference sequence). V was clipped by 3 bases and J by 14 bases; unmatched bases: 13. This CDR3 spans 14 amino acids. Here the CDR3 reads CSASQDRGRRYAYF. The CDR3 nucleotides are TGCAGTGCTAGCCAGGACAGGGGGCGAAGATACGCGTATTTT.

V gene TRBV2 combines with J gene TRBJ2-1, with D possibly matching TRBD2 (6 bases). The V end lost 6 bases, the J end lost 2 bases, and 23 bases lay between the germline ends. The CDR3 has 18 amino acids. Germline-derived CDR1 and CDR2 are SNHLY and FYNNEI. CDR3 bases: TGTGCCAGCAGCACTTATCGAGCGGGCGAAATGGCCTACAATGAGCAGTTCTTC. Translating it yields CASSTYRAGEMAYNEQFF.

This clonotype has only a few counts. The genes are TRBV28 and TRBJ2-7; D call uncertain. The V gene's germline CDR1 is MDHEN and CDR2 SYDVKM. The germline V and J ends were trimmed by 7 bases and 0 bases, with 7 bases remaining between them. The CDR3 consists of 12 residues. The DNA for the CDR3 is TGTGCCAGCACCTCCAGCTCCTACGAGCAGTACTTC. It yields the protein CASTSSSYEQYF.

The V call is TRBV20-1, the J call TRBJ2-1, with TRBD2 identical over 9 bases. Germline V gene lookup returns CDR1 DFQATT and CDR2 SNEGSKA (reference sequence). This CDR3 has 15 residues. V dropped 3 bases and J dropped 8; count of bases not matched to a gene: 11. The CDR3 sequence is CSASGELAGLDEQFF. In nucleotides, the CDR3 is TGCAGTGCTAGTGGGGAGCTAGCGGGGTTGGATGAGCAGTTCTTC.

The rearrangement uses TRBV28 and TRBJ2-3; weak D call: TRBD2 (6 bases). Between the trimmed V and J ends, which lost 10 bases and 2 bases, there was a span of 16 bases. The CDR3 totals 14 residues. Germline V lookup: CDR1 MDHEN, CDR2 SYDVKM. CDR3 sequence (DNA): TGTGCCACGCGACCGGGACTGCCCACAGATACGCAGTATTTT. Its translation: CATRPGLPTDTQYF.

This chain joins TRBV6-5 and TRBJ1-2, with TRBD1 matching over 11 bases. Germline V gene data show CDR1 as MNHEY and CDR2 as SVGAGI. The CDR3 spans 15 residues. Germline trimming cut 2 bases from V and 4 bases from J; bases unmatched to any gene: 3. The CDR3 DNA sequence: TGTGCCAGCAGTTACAGGACAGGGGGCGCCTATGGCTACACCTTC. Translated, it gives CASSYRTGGAYGYTF.

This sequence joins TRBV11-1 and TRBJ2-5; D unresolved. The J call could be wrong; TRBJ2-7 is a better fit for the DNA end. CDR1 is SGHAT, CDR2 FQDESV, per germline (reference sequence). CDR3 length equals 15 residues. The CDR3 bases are TGTGCCAGCAGCTTAAAAAGCCCAGGAGTGGGCGAGCAGTACTTC. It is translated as CASSLKSPGVGEQYF.

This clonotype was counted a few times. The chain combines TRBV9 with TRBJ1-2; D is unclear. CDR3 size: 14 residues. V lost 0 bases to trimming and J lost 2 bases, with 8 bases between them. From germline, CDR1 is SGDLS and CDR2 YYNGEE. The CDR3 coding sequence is TGTGCCAGCAGCGTAGAGGGTCGAAACTATGGCTACACCTTC. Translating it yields CASSVEGRNYGYTF. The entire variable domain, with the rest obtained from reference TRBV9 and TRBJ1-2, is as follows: DSGVTQTPKHLITATGQRVTLRCSPRSGDLSVYWYQQSLDQGLQFLIQYYNGEERAKGNILERFSAQQFPDLHSELNLSSLELGDSALYFCASSVEGRNYGYTFGSGTRLTVV.

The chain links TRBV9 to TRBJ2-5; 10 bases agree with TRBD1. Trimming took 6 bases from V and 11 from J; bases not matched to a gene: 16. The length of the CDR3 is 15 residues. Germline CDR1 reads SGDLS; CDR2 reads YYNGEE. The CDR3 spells CASTRSGTGDGEQYF. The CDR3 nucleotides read TGTGCCAGCACCCGGTCCGGGACAGGGGACGGTGAGCAGTACTTC.

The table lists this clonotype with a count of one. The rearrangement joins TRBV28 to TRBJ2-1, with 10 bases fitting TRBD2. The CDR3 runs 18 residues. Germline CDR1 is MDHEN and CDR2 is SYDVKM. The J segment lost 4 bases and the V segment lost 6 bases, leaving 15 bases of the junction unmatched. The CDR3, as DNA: TGTGCCAGCAGATCGCTTCTCGGGGGACTAGCGTCATACAATGAGCAGTTCTTC. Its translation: CASRSLLGGLASYNEQFF.

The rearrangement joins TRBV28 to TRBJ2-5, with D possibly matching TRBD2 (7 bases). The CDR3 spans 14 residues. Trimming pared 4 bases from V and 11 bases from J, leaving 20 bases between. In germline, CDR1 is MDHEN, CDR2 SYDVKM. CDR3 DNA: TGTGCCAGCAGTTCTACAGGGACTATTGATGAGCAGTACTTC. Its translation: CASSSTGTIDEQYF.

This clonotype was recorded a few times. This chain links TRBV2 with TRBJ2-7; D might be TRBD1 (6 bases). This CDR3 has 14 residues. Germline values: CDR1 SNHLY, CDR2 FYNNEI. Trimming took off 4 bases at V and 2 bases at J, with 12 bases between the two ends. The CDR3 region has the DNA TGTGCCAGCAGTGTAGAAACAGGGCCCTACGAGCAGTACTTC. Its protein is CASSVETGPYEQYF.

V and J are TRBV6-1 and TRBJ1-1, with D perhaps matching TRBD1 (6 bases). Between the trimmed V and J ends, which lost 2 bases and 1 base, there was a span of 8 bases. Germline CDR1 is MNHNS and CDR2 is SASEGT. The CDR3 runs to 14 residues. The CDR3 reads CASSEWTANTEAFF. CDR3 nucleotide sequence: TGTGCCAGCAGTGAATGGACAGCGAACACTGAAGCTTTCTTT.

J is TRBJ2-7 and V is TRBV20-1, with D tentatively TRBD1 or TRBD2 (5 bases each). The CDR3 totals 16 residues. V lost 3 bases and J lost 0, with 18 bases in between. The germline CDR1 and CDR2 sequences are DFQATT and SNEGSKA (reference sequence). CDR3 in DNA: TGCAGTGCTAGCTGGGGGAGTAGCGACTACTCCTACGAGCAGTACTTC. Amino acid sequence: CSASWGSSDYSYEQYF.

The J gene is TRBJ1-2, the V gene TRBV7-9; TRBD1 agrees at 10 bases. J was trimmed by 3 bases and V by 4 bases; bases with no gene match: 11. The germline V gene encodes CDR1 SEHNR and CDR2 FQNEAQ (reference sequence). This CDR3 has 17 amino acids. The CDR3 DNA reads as TGTGCCAGCAGCTCACGAGACCGGGACAGGGGTGACTATGGCTACACCTTC. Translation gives CASSSRDRDRGDYGYTF. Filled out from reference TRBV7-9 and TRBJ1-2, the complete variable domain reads DTGVSQNPRHKITKRGQNVTFRCDPISEHNRLYWYRQTLGQGPEFLTYFQNEAQLEKSRLLSDRFSAERPKGSFSTLEIQRTEQGDSAMYLCASSSRDRDRGDYGYTFGSGTRLTVV.

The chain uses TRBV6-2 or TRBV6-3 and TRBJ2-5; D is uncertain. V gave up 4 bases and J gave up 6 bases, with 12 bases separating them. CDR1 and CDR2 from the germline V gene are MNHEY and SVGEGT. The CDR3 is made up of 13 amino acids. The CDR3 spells CASSSLVPKTQYF. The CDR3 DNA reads TGTGCCAGCAGTTCCCTCGTCCCAAAGACCCAGTACTTC.

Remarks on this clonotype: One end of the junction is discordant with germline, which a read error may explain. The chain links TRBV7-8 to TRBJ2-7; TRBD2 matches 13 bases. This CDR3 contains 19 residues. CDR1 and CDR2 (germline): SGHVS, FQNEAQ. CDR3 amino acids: CACSPARGLAGSASYEQYF. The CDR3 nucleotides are TGTGCCTGCAGCCCCGCTCGGGGACTAGCGGGATCCGCCTCCTACGAGCAGTACTTC.

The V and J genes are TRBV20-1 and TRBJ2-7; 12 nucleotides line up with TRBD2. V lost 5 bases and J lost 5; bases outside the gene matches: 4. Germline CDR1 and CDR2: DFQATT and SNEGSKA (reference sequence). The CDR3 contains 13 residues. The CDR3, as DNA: TGCAGTGCTCCCCGACTAGCGGGAGACGAGCAGTACTTC. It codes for CSAPRLAGDEQYF.

DNA for the CDR3: TGTGCCAGCAGCCCCGACTGGGATACGCAGTATTTT. This gives the protein CASSPDWDTQYF. The chain has TRBV7-2 and TRBJ2-3; D unclear. V was shortened by 5 bases and J by 6 bases, with 9 bases between the two germline ends. The V gene's germline CDR1 is SGHTA and CDR2 FQGNSA. This CDR3 is 12 amino acids long.

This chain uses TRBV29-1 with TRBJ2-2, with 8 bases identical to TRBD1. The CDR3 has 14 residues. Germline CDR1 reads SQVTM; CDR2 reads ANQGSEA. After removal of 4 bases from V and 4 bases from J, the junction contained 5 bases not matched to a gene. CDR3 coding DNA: TGCAGCGTTGGGCAGGGGGCCGTCACCGGGGAGCTGTTTTTT. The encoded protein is CSVGQGAVTGELFF.

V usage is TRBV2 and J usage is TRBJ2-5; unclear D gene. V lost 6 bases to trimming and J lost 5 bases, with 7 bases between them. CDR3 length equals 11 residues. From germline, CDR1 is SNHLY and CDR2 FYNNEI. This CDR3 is CASRQRETQYF. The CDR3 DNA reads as TGTGCCAGCAGGCAACGGGAGACCCAGTACTTC.

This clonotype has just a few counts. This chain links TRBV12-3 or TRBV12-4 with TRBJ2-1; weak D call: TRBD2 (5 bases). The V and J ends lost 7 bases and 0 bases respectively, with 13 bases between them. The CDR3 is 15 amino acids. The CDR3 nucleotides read TGTGCCAGCAATCTAGGTGGGAGCTCCTACAATGAGCAGTTCTTC. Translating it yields CASNLGGSSYNEQFF.

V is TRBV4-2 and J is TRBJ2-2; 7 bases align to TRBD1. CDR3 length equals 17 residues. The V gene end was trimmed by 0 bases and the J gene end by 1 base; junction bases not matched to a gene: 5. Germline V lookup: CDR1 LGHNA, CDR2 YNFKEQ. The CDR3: CASSQDRGQVNTGELFF. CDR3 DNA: TGTGCCAGCAGCCAAGATCGAGGACAGGTGAACACCGGGGAGCTGTTTTTT.

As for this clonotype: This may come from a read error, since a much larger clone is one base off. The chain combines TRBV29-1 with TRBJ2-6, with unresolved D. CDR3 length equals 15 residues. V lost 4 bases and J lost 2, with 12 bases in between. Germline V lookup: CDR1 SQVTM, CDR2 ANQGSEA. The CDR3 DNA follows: TGCAGCGTTGCCGGAATCCTCCCTGGGGCCAACGTCCTGACTTTC. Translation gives CSVAGILPGANVLTF.

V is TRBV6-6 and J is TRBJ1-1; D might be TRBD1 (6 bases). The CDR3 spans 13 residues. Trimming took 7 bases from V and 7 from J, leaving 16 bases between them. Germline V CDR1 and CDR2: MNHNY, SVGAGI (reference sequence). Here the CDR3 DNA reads TGTGCCAGCACCTCCCCACAGGGTGGTGAAGCTTTCTTT. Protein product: CASTSPQGGEAFF.

For the CDR3, the DNA is TGTGCCAGCAGCCATTATGGTATAGAGACCCAGTACTTC. Its protein is CASSHYGIETQYF. The chain couples TRBV14 to TRBJ2-5, with D uncertain. The length of the CDR3 is 13 residues. The germline V gene has CDR1 SGHDN and CDR2 FVKESK. V was cut by 3 bases and J by 4 bases, with 9 bases left in between.

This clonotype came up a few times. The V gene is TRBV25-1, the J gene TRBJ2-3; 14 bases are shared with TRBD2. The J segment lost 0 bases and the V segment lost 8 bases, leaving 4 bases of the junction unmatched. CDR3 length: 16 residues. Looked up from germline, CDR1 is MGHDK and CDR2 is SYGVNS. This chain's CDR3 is CASAGTSGGSTDTQYF. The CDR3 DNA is TGTGCCAGCGCCGGGACTAGCGGGGGAAGCACAGATACGCAGTATTTT.

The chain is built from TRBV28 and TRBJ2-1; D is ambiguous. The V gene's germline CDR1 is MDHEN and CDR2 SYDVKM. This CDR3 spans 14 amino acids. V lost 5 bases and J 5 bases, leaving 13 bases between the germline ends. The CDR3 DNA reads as TGTGCCAGCAGTGCCCCTAGTTCGAACAATGAGCAGTTCTTC. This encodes CASSAPSSNNEQFF.

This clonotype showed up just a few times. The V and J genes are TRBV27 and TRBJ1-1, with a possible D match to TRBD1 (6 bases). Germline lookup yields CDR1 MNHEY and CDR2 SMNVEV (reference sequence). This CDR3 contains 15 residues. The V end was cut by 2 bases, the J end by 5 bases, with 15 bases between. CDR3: CASSLEWGALTEAFF. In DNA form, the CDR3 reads TGTGCCAGCAGTTTAGAATGGGGGGCTTTGACTGAAGCTTTCTTT.

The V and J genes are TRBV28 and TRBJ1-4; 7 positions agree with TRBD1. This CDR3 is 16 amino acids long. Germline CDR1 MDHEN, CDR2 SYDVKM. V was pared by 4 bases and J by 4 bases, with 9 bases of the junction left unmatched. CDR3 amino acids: CASSSTGAGSNEKLFF. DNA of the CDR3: TGTGCCAGCAGTTCAACAGGGGCCGGCAGTAATGAAAAACTGTTTTTT. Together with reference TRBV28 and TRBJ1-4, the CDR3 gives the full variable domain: DVKVTQSSRYLVKRTGEKVFLECVQDMDHENMFWYRQDPGLGLRLIYFSYDVKMKEKGDIPEGYSVSREKKERFSLILESASTNQTSMYLCASSSTGAGSNEKLFFGSGTQLSVL.

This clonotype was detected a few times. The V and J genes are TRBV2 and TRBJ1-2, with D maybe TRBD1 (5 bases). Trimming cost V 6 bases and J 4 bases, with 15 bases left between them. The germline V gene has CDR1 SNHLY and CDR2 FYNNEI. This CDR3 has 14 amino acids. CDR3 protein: CASRVPTALYGYTF. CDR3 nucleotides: TGTGCCAGCAGGGTACCGACAGCCCTCTATGGCTACACCTTC.